The clone carrying this T cell receptor beta chain was found many times. What it recognizes is unknown. The CDR3 has 13 amino acids. From germline, CDR1 is SGHRS and CDR2 YFSETQ. V shed 1 base and J shed 1 base, with 5 bases lying between them. The entry originates in a study of T cells after yellow fever vaccination. Study results and limitations: The secondary response was weaker but peaked faster, day 5 versus 15.

Making TCR cDNA involved 5'RACE template switching, which added UMIs and a universal primer site. TCRdb called the 5' RACE reads again in MiXCR, with one record for every CDR3 protein. The table has hundreds of thousands of distinct CDR3 sequences, roughly an eighth seen once. Specimen: CD4+ T cells sorted from PBMCs, collected 15 days after the yellow fever booster vaccination. This chain links TRBV5-1 with TRBJ1-1; D is uncertain. This receptor was identified in a man aged 18-30 years who received the YFV17D yellow fever vaccine. The CDR3, as DNA: TGCGCCAGCAGCTTGCCGGAGAACACTGAAGCTTTCTTT. It is translated as CASSLPENTEAFF.